The TCR beta chain under discussion was sequenced for a study of control samples from healthy donors and cancer patients. TCRdb's table, derived via immunoSEQ multiplex PCR, lists solely in-frame clones and lacks some. This table holds about 200,000 clones. The CDR3 consists of 17 residues. The junction had 13 bases not matched to a gene; V was cut back by 3 bases and J by 4 bases. Germline V gene data show CDR1 as SGDLS and CDR2 as YYNGEE. Sequencing input: blood. The receptor was isolated from a young woman in good health. V gene TRBV9 combines with J gene TRBJ1-5; 7 bases align to TRBD1. CDR3 coding DNA: TGTGCCAGCAGCGAACCCCGACAGGGATCTATAAATCAGCCCCAGCATTTT. It codes for CASSEPRQGSINQPQHF.